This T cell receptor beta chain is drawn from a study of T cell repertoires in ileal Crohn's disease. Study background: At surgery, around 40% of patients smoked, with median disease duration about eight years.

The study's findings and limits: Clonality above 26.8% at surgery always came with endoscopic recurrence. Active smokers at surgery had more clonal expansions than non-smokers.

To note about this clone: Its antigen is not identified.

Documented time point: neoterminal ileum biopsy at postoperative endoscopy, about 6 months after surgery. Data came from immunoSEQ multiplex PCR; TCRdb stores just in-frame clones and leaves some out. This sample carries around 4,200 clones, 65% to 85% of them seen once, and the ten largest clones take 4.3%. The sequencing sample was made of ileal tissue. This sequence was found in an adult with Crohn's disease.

Here the CDR3 DNA reads TGTGCCAGTAGTATAGAGAGCACAGATACGCAGTATTTT. This translates into CASSIESTDTQYF. The chain links TRBV19 to TRBJ2-3; no definite D call. The CDR3 runs to 13 residues. Trimming removed 0 bases from V and 0 bases from J, with 1 base in between. In germline, CDR1 is LNHDA, CDR2 SQIVND (reference sequence).